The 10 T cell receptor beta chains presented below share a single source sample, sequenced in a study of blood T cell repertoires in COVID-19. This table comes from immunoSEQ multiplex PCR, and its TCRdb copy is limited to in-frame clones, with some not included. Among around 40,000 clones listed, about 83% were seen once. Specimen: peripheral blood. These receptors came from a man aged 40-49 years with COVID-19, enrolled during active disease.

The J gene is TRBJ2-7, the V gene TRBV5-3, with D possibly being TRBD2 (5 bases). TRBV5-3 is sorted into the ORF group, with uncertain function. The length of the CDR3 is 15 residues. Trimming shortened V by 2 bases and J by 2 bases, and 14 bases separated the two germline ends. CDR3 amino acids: CARSFSWAGTYEQYF. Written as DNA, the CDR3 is TGTGCCAGAAGCTTTAGTTGGGCCGGGACCTACGAGCAGTACTTC.

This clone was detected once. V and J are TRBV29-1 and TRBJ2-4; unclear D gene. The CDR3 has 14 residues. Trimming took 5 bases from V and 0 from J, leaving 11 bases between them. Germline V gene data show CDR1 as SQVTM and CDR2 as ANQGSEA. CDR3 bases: TGCAGCGTTACAGTAAACCTAGCCAAAAACATTCAGTACTTC. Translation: CSVTVNLAKNIQYF.

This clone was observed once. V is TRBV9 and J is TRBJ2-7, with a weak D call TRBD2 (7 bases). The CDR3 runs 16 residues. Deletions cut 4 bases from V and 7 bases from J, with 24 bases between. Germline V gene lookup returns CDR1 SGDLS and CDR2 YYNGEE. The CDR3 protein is CASSPPWGAGREEQYF. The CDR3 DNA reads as TGTGCCAGCAGCCCACCCTGGGGGGCAGGGAGGGAAGAGCAGTACTTC.

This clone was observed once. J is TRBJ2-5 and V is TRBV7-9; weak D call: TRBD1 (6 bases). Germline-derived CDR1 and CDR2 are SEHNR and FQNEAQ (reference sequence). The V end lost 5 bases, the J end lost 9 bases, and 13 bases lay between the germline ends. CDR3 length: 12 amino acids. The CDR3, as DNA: TGTGCCAGCAGCCTACAGGGAAATCCCCAGTACTTC. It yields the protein CASSLQGNPQYF.

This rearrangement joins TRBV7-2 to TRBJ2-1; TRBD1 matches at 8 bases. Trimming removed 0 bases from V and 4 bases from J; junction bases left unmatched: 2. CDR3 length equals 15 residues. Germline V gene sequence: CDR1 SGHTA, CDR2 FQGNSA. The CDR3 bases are TGTGCCAGCAGCTTAGCGCAGGGGGCATACAATGAGCAGTTCTTC. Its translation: CASSLAQGAYNEQFF.

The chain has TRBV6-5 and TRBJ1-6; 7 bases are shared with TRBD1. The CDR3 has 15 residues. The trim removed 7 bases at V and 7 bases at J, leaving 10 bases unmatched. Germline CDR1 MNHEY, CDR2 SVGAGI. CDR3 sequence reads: CASTRNGGQNSPLHF. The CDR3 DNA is TGTGCCAGCACCAGAAATGGGGGACAGAATTCACCCCTCCACTTT.

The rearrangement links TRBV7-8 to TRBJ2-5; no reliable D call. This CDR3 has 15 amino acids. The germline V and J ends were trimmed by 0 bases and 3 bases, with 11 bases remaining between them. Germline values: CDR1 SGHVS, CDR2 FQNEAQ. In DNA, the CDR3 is TGTGCCAGCAGCTTAGCCCGGAAAGGAGAAGAGACCCAGTACTTC. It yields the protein CASSLARKGEETQYF.

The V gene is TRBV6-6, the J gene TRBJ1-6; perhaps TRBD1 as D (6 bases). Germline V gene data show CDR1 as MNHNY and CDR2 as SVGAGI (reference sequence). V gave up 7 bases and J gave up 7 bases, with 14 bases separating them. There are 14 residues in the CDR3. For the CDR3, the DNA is TGTGCCAGCACCACCGGGACACTGAATTCACCCCTCCACTTT. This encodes CASTTGTLNSPLHF.

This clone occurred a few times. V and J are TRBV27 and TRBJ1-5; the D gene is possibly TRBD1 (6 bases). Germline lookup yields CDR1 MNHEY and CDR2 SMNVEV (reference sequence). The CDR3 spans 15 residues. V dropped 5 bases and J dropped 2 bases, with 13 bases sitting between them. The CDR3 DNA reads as TGTGCCAGCAGTCAGGGGACATTAGGCAATCAGCCCCAGCATTTT. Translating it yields CASSQGTLGNQPQHF.

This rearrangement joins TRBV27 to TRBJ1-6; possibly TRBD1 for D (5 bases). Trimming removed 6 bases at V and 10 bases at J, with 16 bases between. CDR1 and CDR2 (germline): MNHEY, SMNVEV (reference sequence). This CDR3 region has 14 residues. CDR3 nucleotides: TGTGCCAGCAGGGCGGGGGGTGGTTCGTCACCCCTCCACTTT. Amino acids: CASRAGGGSSPLHF.